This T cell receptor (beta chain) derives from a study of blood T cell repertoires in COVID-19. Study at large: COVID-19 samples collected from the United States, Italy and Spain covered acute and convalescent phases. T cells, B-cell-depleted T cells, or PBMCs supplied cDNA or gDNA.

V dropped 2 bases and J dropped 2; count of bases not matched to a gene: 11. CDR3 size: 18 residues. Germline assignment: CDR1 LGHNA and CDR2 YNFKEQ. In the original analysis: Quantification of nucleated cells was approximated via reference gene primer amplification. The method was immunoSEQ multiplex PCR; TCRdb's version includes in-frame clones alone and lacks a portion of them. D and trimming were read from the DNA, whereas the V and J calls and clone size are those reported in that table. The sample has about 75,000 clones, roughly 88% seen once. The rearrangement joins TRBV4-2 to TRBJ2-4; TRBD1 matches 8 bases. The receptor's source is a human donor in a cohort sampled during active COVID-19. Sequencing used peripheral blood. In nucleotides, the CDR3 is TGTGCCAGCAGCCAACTCGGACAGGGTGGGTTAACCAAAAACATTCAGTACTTC. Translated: CASSQLGQGGLTKNIQYF.